This TCR beta chain comes out of a study of T cells in Graves' hyperthyroidism and ophthalmopathy. Study as a whole: Before treatment of any kind, peripheral blood was taken at initial diagnosis.

The study based diagnoses on clinical symptoms, serum thyroxine and TRAb, thyroid ultrasound and orbital computed tomography. Researchers took RNA transcripts and amplified the TCR beta CDR3 regions from them. The study used the HTBI primer set for a first-round RT-PCR of the TCR CDR3. TCRdb fed the multiplex PCR reads into MiXCR, producing one record per CDR3 protein. The sample carries 730,000 or so distinct CDR3 sequences, 18% recorded once. Germline V CDR1 and CDR2: MNHNS, SASEGT. This CDR3 spans 14 amino acids. V lost 7 bases, J lost 3 bases, and 12 bases lay in between. This clonotype was picked up many times.

The sequenced sample consisted of blood. The chain employs TRBV6-1 and TRBJ2-2, with a weak D call TRBD2 (6 bases). The receptor was isolated from a woman in her 50s with Graves' hyperthyroidism that later progressed to Graves' ophthalmopathy. CDR3 sequence reads: CASMSSGYTGELFF. Here the CDR3 DNA reads TGTGCCAGCATGTCGAGCGGGTACACCGGGGAGCTGTTTTTT.